What follows are 21 T cell receptor beta chains derived from one specimen sequenced in a study of OX40 agonist ivuxolimab in advanced cancers. Measured with immunoSEQ multiplex PCR; TCRdb has only the in-frame clones, and not every one. The data hold about 100,000 clones, with 75% to 90% observed a single time. This specimen consisted of CD4+ or CD8+ T cells sorted from blood, obtained in a trial of the OX40 agonist ivuxolimab. The receptors originated from an adult with an advanced solid tumor such as melanoma, head and neck, liver or kidney cancer.

CDR3 nucleotides: TGCGCCAGCCGGGGGAGAGGGTCACCCCTCCACTTT. It encodes CASRGRGSPLHF. The gene calls are TRBV4-1 and TRBJ1-6; possible D gene TRBD1, 5 bases. The germline V gene encodes CDR1 MGHRA and CDR2 YSYEKL. This CDR3 is built from 12 residues. The V end was cut by 8 bases, the J end by 10 bases, with 12 bases between.

The chain has TRBV5-4 and TRBJ2-2; D possibly corresponds to TRBD2 (6 bases). The ends were cut back, 9 bases at V and 6 bases at J, with 15 bases in the middle. Germline V lookup: CDR1 SGHNT, CDR2 YYREEE (reference sequence). The CDR3 has 13 amino acids. The CDR3 DNA follows: TGTGCCACCTCTAGTTCGGGGGCCGGGGAGCTGTTTTTT. Residues: CATSSSGAGELFF.

This clone showed up just a few times. The V and J genes are TRBV28 and TRBJ1-5; possibly TRBD1 for D (6 bases). Trimming shortened V by 6 bases and J by 5 bases, and 14 bases separated the two germline ends. CDR1 is MDHEN, CDR2 SYDVKM, per germline. CDR3 length: 14 amino acids. The CDR3 protein is CASSSEGHYQPQHF. Written as DNA, the CDR3 is TGTGCCAGCAGCTCCGAGGGACACTATCAGCCCCAGCATTTT.

The chain uses TRBV9 and TRBJ2-3; 11 nucleotides match TRBD2. V was pared by 2 bases and J by 4 bases, with 18 bases of the junction left unmatched. From germline, CDR1 is SGDLS and CDR2 YYNGEE. This CDR3 is built from 20 residues. This CDR3 is CASSVLPGQLSGRAPDTQYF. CDR3 nucleotide sequence: TGTGCCAGCAGCGTCCTACCGGGACAGCTTAGCGGGAGGGCCCCAGATACGCAGTATTTT.

The chain links TRBV6-1 to TRBJ2-1; 8 bases match TRBD1. In germline, CDR1 is MNHNS, CDR2 SASEGT. The length of the CDR3 is 15 residues. V lost 4 bases to trimming and J lost 7 bases; unmatched junction nucleotides: 9. CDR3 nucleotides: TGTGCCAGCAGTGCAGGACAGGGACGAGGGAATGAGCAGTTCTTC. It is translated as CASSAGQGRGNEQFF.

The V gene is TRBV5-8, the J gene TRBJ1-5; 9 nucleotides agree with TRBD1. CDR3 size: 14 residues. With V trimmed by 4 bases and J by 6 bases, 5 bases remained unmatched. Germline CDR1 SGHTS, CDR2 YDEGEE. The DNA for the CDR3 is TGTGCCAGCAGCGCGGACAGGGGTTTTCAGCCCCAGCATTTT. This gives the protein CASSADRGFQPQHF.

This clone has only one observation. V is TRBV6-1 and J is TRBJ1-1, with 7 bases aligning to TRBD1. Germline V gives CDR1 MNHNS, CDR2 SASEGT. The V segment lost 6 bases and the J segment 11 bases; nucleotides outside the gene matches: 15. This CDR3 spans 14 amino acids. CDR3 sequence: CASRITGAGGDAFF. The CDR3 region has the DNA TGTGCCAGCAGGATTACAGGGGCGGGAGGCGACGCTTTCTTT.

For the CDR3, the DNA is TGCGCCAGCAGCGGGGACAGGGGGCCGTACACCGGGGAGCTGTTTTTT. Amino acid sequence: CASSGDRGPYTGELFF. V is TRBV5-1 and J is TRBJ2-2, with 12 bases matching TRBD1. Germline CDR1 is SGHRS and CDR2 is YFSETQ. With V trimmed by 4 bases and J by 3 bases, 4 bases remained unmatched. This CDR3 has 16 residues.

This clone was observed a handful of times. The chain uses TRBV6-1 and TRBJ2-7; D is unclear. CDR1 is MNHNS, CDR2 SASEGT, per germline. Trimming left V 5 bases short and J 3 bases short, with 8 bases between. The CDR3 runs 12 residues. The CDR3 spells CASSSVGYEQYF. CDR3 coding DNA: TGTGCCAGCAGTTCCGTAGGCTACGAGCAGTACTTC.

V usage is TRBV2 and J usage is TRBJ1-4; 9 bases line up with TRBD1. CDR3 length equals 13 residues. Germline CDR1 SNHLY, CDR2 FYNNEI. J was trimmed by 7 bases and V by 6 bases; bases with no gene match: 3. For the CDR3, the DNA is TGTGCCAGCAGCGACAGGGGGGCTGAAAAACTGTTTTTT. It encodes CASSDRGAEKLFF.

The rearrangement links TRBV19 to TRBJ1-2, with D unclear. Between the trimmed V and J ends, which lost 3 bases and 4 bases, there was a span of 15 bases. Germline V gene sequence: CDR1 LNHDA, CDR2 SQIVND (reference sequence). The CDR3 extends over 15 amino acids. This chain's CDR3 is CASSMSVSGIYGYTF. The DNA for the CDR3 is TGTGCCAGTAGTATGTCCGTGTCCGGGATCTATGGCTACACCTTC.

V usage is TRBV19 and J usage is TRBJ1-3; tentatively, D is TRBD1 (5 bases). Between the trimmed V and J ends, which lost 10 bases and 0 bases, there was a span of 16 bases. Looked up from germline, CDR1 is LNHDA and CDR2 is SQIVND (reference sequence). This CDR3 has 15 amino acids. The CDR3 region has the DNA TGTGCCACTCGTTCGACAGTTTACTCTGGAAACACCATATATTTT. The encoded protein is CATRSTVYSGNTIYF. Based on the CDR3 plus reference TRBV19 and TRBJ1-3, the full variable domain is DGGITQSPKYLFRKEGQNVTLSCEQNLNHDAMYWYRQDPGQGLRLIYYSQIVNDFQKGDIAEGYSVSREKKESFPLTVTSAQKNPTAFYLCATRSTVYSGNTIYFGEGSWLTVV.

This clone was seen just once. The chain recombines TRBV19 with TRBJ1-5; a weak D match, TRBD1 (5 bases). From germline, CDR1 is LNHDA and CDR2 SQIVND (reference sequence). V gave up 6 bases and J gave up 7 bases, with 16 bases separating them. The CDR3 covers 14 residues. CDR3 in amino acids: CASSRQRGGQPQHF. CDR3 sequence (DNA): TGTGCCAGTAGCCGACAGAGGGGCGGACAGCCCCAGCATTTT.

In this sample, this clone turned up a few times. The rearrangement joins TRBV5-4 to TRBJ2-7, with D perhaps given as TRBD1 or TRBD2 (5 bases each). The CDR3 is 17 amino acids. Germline lookup yields CDR1 SGHNT and CDR2 YYREEE (reference sequence). V shed 4 bases and J shed 0 bases, with 20 bases lying between them. CDR3 residues: CASSPRTRGAGSYEQYF. CDR3 coding DNA: TGTGCCAGCAGCCCACGTACGAGGGGCGCAGGCTCCTACGAGCAGTACTTC.

A single count supports this clone. The CDR3 nucleotides read TGTGCCAGCATCCAAACTAGCAAGGGAGATGAGCAGTTCTTC. Protein sequence: CASIQTSKGDEQFF. The chain is built from TRBV6-5 and TRBJ2-1, with a possible D match to TRBD2 (6 bases). V was shortened by 7 bases and J by 8 bases, with 18 bases between the two germline ends. The germline CDR1 and CDR2 sequences are MNHEY and SVGAGI. The CDR3 loop spans 14 amino acids.

The chain recombines TRBV7-9 with TRBJ2-5; possibly TRBD1 or TRBD2 for D (6 bases each). Trimming left V 4 bases short and J 4 bases short, with 13 bases between. CDR3 length equals 14 residues. The germline V gene encodes CDR1 SEHNR and CDR2 FQNEAQ (reference sequence). The CDR3 loop reads CASSSPGGRETQYF. As DNA, the CDR3 is TGTGCCAGCAGCTCCCCCGGGGGCAGAGAGACCCAGTACTTC. Complete variable domain (other parts from reference TRBV7-9 and TRBJ2-5): DTGVSQNPRHKITKRGQNVTFRCDPISEHNRLYWYRQTLGQGPEFLTYFQNEAQLEKSRLLSDRFSAERPKGSFSTLEIQRTEQGDSAMYLCASSSPGGRETQYFGPGTRLLVL.

V gene TRBV7-6 combines with J gene TRBJ2-1; the match to TRBD2 covers 7 bases. V was pared by 7 bases and J by 7 bases, with 13 bases of the junction left unmatched. The CDR3 covers 15 residues. Germline values: CDR1 SGHVS, CDR2 FNYEAQ. CDR3 in amino acids: CASTTKRDLRNEQFF. The CDR3 nucleotides are TGTGCCAGCACCACGAAGCGGGACCTACGGAATGAGCAGTTCTTC.

The rearrangement links TRBV11-2 to TRBJ2-7; unclear D gene. CDR1 SGHAT and CDR2 FQNNGV come from the germline V gene. Between the trimmed V and J ends, which lost 4 bases and 1 base, there was a span of 17 bases. The length of the CDR3 is 16 residues. The CDR3 loop reads CASSYSVAASSYEQYF. The CDR3 DNA sequence: TGTGCCAGCAGCTACTCCGTCGCGGCTTCGTCCTACGAGCAGTACTTC.

CDR3 protein: CASSLTGGSEQFF. The CDR3 coding sequence is TGCGCCAGCAGCTTGACAGGGGGCTCTGAGCAGTTCTTC. The chain is built from TRBV5-1 and TRBJ2-1; 9 bases are a match to TRBD1. The junction had 2 bases not matched to a gene; V was cut back by 1 base and J by 9 bases. CDR1 is SGHRS, CDR2 YFSETQ, per germline. The CDR3 consists of 13 residues.

The chain links TRBV11-2 to TRBJ1-2; 7 positions agree with TRBD1. The germline gives CDR1 SGHAT, CDR2 FQNNGV. This CDR3 has 14 amino acids. Germline trimming cut 0 bases from V and 8 bases from J; bases unmatched to any gene: 6. CDR3 sequence reads: CASSLDRTGGGYTF. For the CDR3, the DNA is TGTGCCAGCAGCTTAGATCGGACAGGAGGAGGCTACACCTTC. The full variable domain, its missing parts supplied by reference TRBV11-2 and TRBJ1-2, is EAGVAQSPRYKIIEKRQSVAFWCNPISGHATLYWYQQILGQGPKLLIQFQNNGVVDDSQLPKDRFSAERLKGVDSTLKIQPAKLEDSAVYLCASSLDRTGGGYTFGSGTRLTVV.

This clone was detected once. V gene TRBV5-4 combines with J gene TRBJ2-3; perhaps D is TRBD1 or TRBD2 (5 bases each). V was pared by 1 base and J by 0 bases, with 9 bases between. CDR1 and CDR2 (germline): SGHNT, YYREEE (reference sequence). CDR3 length equals 15 residues. The CDR3 DNA reads TGTGCCAGCAGCTTGCAGGGAGTAAGCACAGATACGCAGTATTTT. Residues: CASSLQGVSTDTQYF.